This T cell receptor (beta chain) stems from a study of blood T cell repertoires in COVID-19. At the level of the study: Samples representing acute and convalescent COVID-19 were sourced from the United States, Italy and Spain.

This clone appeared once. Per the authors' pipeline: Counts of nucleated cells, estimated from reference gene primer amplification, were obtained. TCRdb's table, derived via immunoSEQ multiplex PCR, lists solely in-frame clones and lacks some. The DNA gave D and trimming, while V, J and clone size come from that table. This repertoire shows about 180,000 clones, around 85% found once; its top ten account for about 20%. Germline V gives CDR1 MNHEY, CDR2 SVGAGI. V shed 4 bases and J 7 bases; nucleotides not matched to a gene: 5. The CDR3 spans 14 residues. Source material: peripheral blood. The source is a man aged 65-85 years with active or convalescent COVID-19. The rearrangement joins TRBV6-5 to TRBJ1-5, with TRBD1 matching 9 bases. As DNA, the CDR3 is TGTGCCAGCAGTTGGGACAGGGCGAAGCAGCCCCAGCATTTT. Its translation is CASSWDRAKQPQHF.